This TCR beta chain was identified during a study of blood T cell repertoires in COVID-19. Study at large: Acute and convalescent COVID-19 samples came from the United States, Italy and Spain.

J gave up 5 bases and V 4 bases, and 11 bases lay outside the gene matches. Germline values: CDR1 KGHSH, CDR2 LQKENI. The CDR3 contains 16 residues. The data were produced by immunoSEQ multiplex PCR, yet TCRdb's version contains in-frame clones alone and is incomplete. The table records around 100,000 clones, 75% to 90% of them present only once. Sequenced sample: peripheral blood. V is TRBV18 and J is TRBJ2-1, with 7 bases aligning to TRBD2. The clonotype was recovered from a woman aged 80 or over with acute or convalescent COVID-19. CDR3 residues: CASSLVAGRPHNEQFF. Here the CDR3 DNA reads TGTGCCAGCTCACTAGTAGCGGGCCGACCCCACAATGAGCAGTTCTTC.